Below are 25 T cell receptor beta chains sequenced from a single sample in a study of OX40 agonist ivuxolimab in advanced cancers. The protocol was immunoSEQ multiplex PCR, while the TCRdb copy is restricted to in-frame clones and leaves out a portion. The sample has about 63,000 clones; roughly 80% are singletons. This specimen was CD4+ or CD8+ T cells sorted from blood, taken in a trial of the OX40 agonist ivuxolimab. The receptor set was obtained from an adult with an advanced solid tumor such as melanoma, head and neck, liver or kidney cancer.

This chain links TRBV19 with TRBJ1-5; TRBD1 matches at 9 bases. J was trimmed by 3 bases and V by 4 bases; bases with no gene match: 7. The CDR3 length is 16 residues. Germline loops: CDR1 LNHDA, CDR2 SQIVND (reference sequence). CDR3 region: CASSTLTGGTNQPQHF. CDR3 in DNA: TGTGCCAGTAGTACCTTGACAGGGGGTACCAATCAGCCCCAGCATTTT.

This clone was recorded a few times. This chain links TRBV7-3 with TRBJ2-2, with D possibly matching TRBD2 (5 bases). Germline-derived CDR1 and CDR2 are SGHTA and FQGTGA. The V gene lost 2 bases and the J gene lost 6 bases, with 10 bases spanning the gap. The CDR3 loop spans 14 amino acids. The CDR3 DNA is TGTGCCAGCAGCTTAGGGCCGGGGTCCGGGGAGCTGTTTTTT. Its translation: CASSLGPGSGELFF.

This clone was seen a handful of times. The chain couples TRBV9 to TRBJ1-1; the D is unclear. CDR1 SGDLS and CDR2 YYNGEE come from the germline V gene. V dropped 0 bases and J dropped 0 bases, with 9 bases sitting between them. The CDR3 loop spans 15 amino acids. The CDR3 DNA follows: TGTGCCAGCAGCGTAGGGTTTACGATGAACACTGAAGCTTTCTTT. Encoded protein: CASSVGFTMNTEAFF.

The chain combines TRBV5-1 with TRBJ1-5; no clear D gene. The CDR3 length is 16 residues. Germline V gives CDR1 SGHRS, CDR2 YFSETQ. Trimming left V 0 bases short and J 5 bases short, with 15 bases between. The CDR3 DNA sequence: TGCGCCAGCAGCTTGGCCGCGGAAAGGGTTGATCAGCCCCAGCATTTT. Protein sequence: CASSLAAERVDQPQHF.

The rearrangement joins TRBV5-8 to TRBJ2-5; 10 nucleotides line up with TRBD2. The CDR3 length is 15 residues. Trimming cost V 2 bases and J 3 bases; bases outside gene matches: 4. Germline-derived CDR1 and CDR2 are SGHTS and YDEGEE. The CDR3 protein is CASSFLLAGEETQYF. CDR3 nucleotides: TGTGCCAGCAGCTTTCTTCTAGCGGGGGAAGAGACCCAGTACTTC.

The chain is built from TRBV19 and TRBJ2-3; no definite D call. V lost 3 bases, J lost 6 bases, and 10 bases lay in between. CDR3 length: 13 residues. Germline lookup yields CDR1 LNHDA and CDR2 SQIVND (reference sequence). In DNA, the CDR3 is TGTGCCAGTAGTATCATCCTCCGGGATACGCAGTATTTT. This codes for CASSIILRDTQYF.

The chain combines TRBV9 with TRBJ1-1; TRBD1 agrees at 11 bases. The CDR3 length is 15 residues. The V gene's germline CDR1 is SGDLS and CDR2 YYNGEE. The V gene end was trimmed by 1 base and the J gene end by 6 bases; junction bases not matched to a gene: 5. Here the CDR3 DNA reads TGTGCCAGCAGCGTAACAGGGGACAGGGGGTCTGAAGCTTTCTTT. It translates to CASSVTGDRGSEAFF.

The chain has TRBV5-8 and TRBJ1-4, with D possibly TRBD1 on 5 matching bases. Trimming took off 4 bases at V and 4 bases at J, with 17 bases between the two ends. Germline V gene sequence: CDR1 SGHTS, CDR2 YDEGEE. The CDR3 contains 16 residues. The DNA for the CDR3 is TGTGCCAGCAGCCCAACTCGACAGAGCCTTAATGAAAAACTGTTTTTT. The encoded protein is CASSPTRQSLNEKLFF.

The V gene is TRBV2, the J gene TRBJ1-4; 8 nucleotides align to TRBD1. In germline, CDR1 is SNHLY, CDR2 FYNNEI. There are 14 residues in the CDR3. The trim removed 5 bases at V and 8 bases at J, leaving 7 bases unmatched. CDR3 in DNA: TGTGCCAGCAGTCCGACAGGGGATGGGGAAAAACTGTTTTTT. It specifies CASSPTGDGEKLFF.

The chain is built from TRBV28 and TRBJ2-1; 15 bases agree with TRBD2. Germline CDR1 is MDHEN and CDR2 is SYDVKM. The CDR3 has 15 residues. V trimming: 10 bases; J trimming: 8 bases; junction bases outside the gene matches: 9. The CDR3 DNA follows: TGTGCCACCGGACTAGCGGGAGGGCCTAGGTATGAGCAGTTCTTC. Translation: CATGLAGGPRYEQFF.

The V and J genes are TRBV10-3 and TRBJ1-5; the D gene is possibly TRBD1 (5 bases). Germline V CDR1 and CDR2: ENHRY, SYGVKD. The CDR3 totals 13 residues. The ends were cut back, 2 bases at V and 15 bases at J, with 17 bases in the middle. CDR3 DNA: TGTGCCATCAGTGAGACCTCCGGGACTCCTCTGCATTTT. This sequence encodes CAISETSGTPLHF.

The chain's CDR3 is CASSMTSGTIQETQYF. The CDR3 DNA sequence: TGTGCCAGTAGTATGACTAGCGGAACTATTCAAGAGACCCAGTACTTC. The rearrangement joins TRBV19 to TRBJ2-5; 9 bases fit TRBD2. This CDR3 is 16 amino acids long. The germline gives CDR1 LNHDA, CDR2 SQIVND (reference sequence). V shed 3 bases and J 2 bases; nucleotides not matched to a gene: 7. Variable domain in full (rest from reference TRBV19 and TRBJ2-5): DGGITQSPKYLFRKEGQNVTLSCEQNLNHDAMYWYRQDPGQGLRLIYYSQIVNDFQKGDIAEGYSVSREKKESFPLTVTSAQKNPTAFYLCASSMTSGTIQETQYFGPGTRLLVL.

This sequence joins TRBV19 and TRBJ1-4, with TRBD1 matching 7 bases. The CDR3 runs 14 residues. Germline CDR1 is LNHDA and CDR2 is SQIVND (reference sequence). With V trimmed by 6 bases and J by 5 bases, 6 bases remained unmatched. CDR3 region: CASRDQTGNEKLFF. The CDR3, as DNA: TGTGCCAGTAGGGACCAGACAGGGAATGAAAAACTGTTTTTT.

The chain links TRBV7-3 to TRBJ2-6; D may match TRBD1 or TRBD2 (6 bases each). CDR3 size: 19 residues. The germline V gene has CDR1 SGHTA and CDR2 FQGTGA. Trimming removed 6 bases from V and 3 bases from J, with 24 bases in between. In DNA, the CDR3 is TGTGCCAGCAGTGCTTATATGGGGGGCGTCCGTCTTGGGGCCAACGTCCTGACTTTC. Its translation is CASSAYMGGVRLGANVLTF.

This clone occurred a few times. The chain recombines TRBV5-4 with TRBJ1-1, with D perhaps matching TRBD1 (5 bases). Germline assignment: CDR1 SGHNT and CDR2 YYREEE (reference sequence). V shed 2 bases and J shed 1 base, with 12 bases lying between them. The CDR3 is 15 amino acids. CDR3 in DNA: TGTGCCAGCAGCTTCGAGGGACGACAGAACACTGAAGCTTTCTTT. Translated: CASSFEGRQNTEAFF.

V usage is TRBV4-1 and J usage is TRBJ1-5, with 9 bases matching TRBD1. V lost 0 bases and J lost 6; bases outside the gene matches: 18. This CDR3 has 20 residues. Looked up from germline, CDR1 is MGHRA and CDR2 is YSYEKL. This CDR3 is CASSQEGTGGRFIASQPQHF. CDR3 DNA: TGCGCCAGCAGCCAAGAAGGCACAGGGGGCCGGTTCATCGCCTCTCAGCCCCAGCATTTT.

A few counts support this clone. The V gene is TRBV29-1, the J gene TRBJ1-3; 7 bases line up with TRBD1. With V trimmed by 7 bases and J by 1 base, 10 bases remained unmatched. In germline, CDR1 is SQVTM, CDR2 ANQGSEA. The CDR3 extends over 15 amino acids. CDR3 in DNA: TGCAGCGCCAAGGACAGGAAGAGTTCTGGAAACACCATATATTTT. Translating gives CSAKDRKSSGNTIYF. Using reference TRBV29-1 and TRBJ1-3 for the parts outside the CDR3, the full variable domain is SAVISQKPSRDICQRGTSLTIQCQVDSQVTMMFWYRQQPGQSLTLIATANQGSEATYESGFVIDKFPISRPNLTFSTLTVSNMSPEDSSIYLCSAKDRKSSGNTIYFGEGSWLTVV.

The chain joins TRBV15 to TRBJ2-1; D perhaps matches TRBD1 (6 bases). The CDR3 runs 13 residues. Germline V lookup: CDR1 LNHNV, CDR2 YYDKDF (reference sequence). V gave up 2 bases and J gave up 6 bases, with 8 bases separating them. The CDR3 here is CATSRRDTNEQFF. The CDR3, as DNA: TGTGCCACCAGCAGAAGGGACACCAATGAGCAGTTCTTC.

The chain links TRBV5-5 to TRBJ1-3; the D is unclear. From germline, CDR1 is SGHKS and CDR2 YYEKEE (reference sequence). V gave up 4 bases and J gave up 1 base, with 9 bases separating them. This CDR3 has 14 amino acids. The CDR3: CASSTWGSGNTIYF. CDR3 bases: TGTGCCAGCAGCACTTGGGGTTCTGGAAACACCATATATTTT.

The DNA of the CDR3 is TGTGCCAGCAGCTCCGGGGGTTCTCGCCCCTACAATGAGCAGTTCTTC. It codes for CASSSGGSRPYNEQFF. The chain combines TRBV11-3 with TRBJ2-1; D might be TRBD2 (6 bases). The germline CDR1 and CDR2 sequences are SGHNT and YENEEA. Trimming took 4 bases from V and 2 from J, leaving 15 bases between them. The CDR3 extends over 16 amino acids.

This clone has a handful of counts. V and J are TRBV28 and TRBJ1-5; a weak D match, TRBD1 (6 bases). V lost 1 base, J lost 4 bases, and 14 bases lay in between. Germline assignment: CDR1 MDHEN and CDR2 SYDVKM. The CDR3 extends over 16 amino acids. The CDR3 DNA is TGTGCCAGCAGTTTATCACAGGGAAGGGAGAATCAGCCCCAGCATTTT. Translated, it gives CASSLSQGRENQPQHF.

The chain recombines TRBV19 with TRBJ2-5, with TRBD1 matching 12 bases. Germline V gene sequence: CDR1 LNHDA, CDR2 SQIVND (reference sequence). There are 15 residues in the CDR3. V shed 3 bases, J shed 4 bases, and the junction held 3 bases outside the gene matches. CDR3 protein: CASSMGQGAVETQYF. The CDR3 DNA reads as TGTGCCAGTAGTATGGGACAGGGGGCCGTAGAGACCCAGTACTTC.

CDR3 bases: TGTGCCAGTAGCCCCCAGCCGGGACAGAGGGGTAGTCGGGCCTACGAGCAGTACTTC. Its protein is CASSPQPGQRGSRAYEQYF. The V gene is TRBV19, the J gene TRBJ2-7, with 7 bases fitting TRBD1. With 6 bases clipped from V and 2 bases from J, the junction kept 22 bases outside the gene matches. Germline V lookup: CDR1 LNHDA, CDR2 SQIVND (reference sequence). CDR3 size: 19 residues.

The chain has TRBV21-1 and TRBJ2-1; the listed D gene, TRBD2, was not tested against the DNA. TRBV21-1 is recorded as a pseudogene. This CDR3 has 15 residues. The CDR3 loop reads CASSQKWRGRNEQFF. The CDR3 nucleotides read TGTGCCAGCAGCCAAAAATGGAGGGGCCGCAATGAGCAGTTCTTC.

V and J are TRBV7-9 and TRBJ2-3, with TRBD1 matching 9 bases. With V trimmed by 2 bases and J by 2 bases, 5 bases remained unmatched. The CDR3 contains 16 residues. Germline V CDR1 and CDR2: SEHNR, FQNEAQ (reference sequence). The CDR3 sequence: CASSLLGQGITDTQYF. In DNA, the CDR3 is TGTGCCAGCAGCTTATTGGGACAGGGAATCACAGATACGCAGTATTTT.